What follows are 9 T cell receptor beta chains derived from one specimen sequenced in a study of T cell repertoires in cytomegalovirus infection. One entry per CDR3 protein, called by TCRdb with MiXCR from the reads. This sample carries tens of thousands of distinct CDR3 sequences, approximately 24% of them seen once, and the ten largest clones take roughly 50%. These TCRs' antigens remain unknown. The source was CD8+ T cells from cultured PBMCs, collected from culture after CMV antigen stimulation. These receptors originate from a human donor in good health (CMV status not recorded). Some clones in this sample may be carry-over from other donors' samples.

The CDR3 DNA reads as TGCGCCAGCAGCCACCGGGAGGGCCGAGAGCAGTTCTTC. This encodes CASSHREGREQFF. V is TRBV4-1 and J is TRBJ2-1; 8 bases are shared with TRBD2. This CDR3 comprises 13 residues. J was trimmed by 10 bases and V by 3 bases; bases with no gene match: 5. The germline V gene encodes CDR1 MGHRA and CDR2 YSYEKL.

This clonotype was observed a few times. The genes are TRBV5-1 and TRBJ1-1; D is possibly TRBD1 (6 bases). The V gene lost 0 bases and the J gene lost 2 bases, with 20 bases spanning the gap. The CDR3 is 18 residues long. Germline loops: CDR1 SGHRS, CDR2 YFSETQ. In DNA form, the CDR3 reads TGCGCCAGCAGCTTGGATACAGGGAATCTAGTGGGCAACACTGAAGCTTTCTTT. The encoded protein is CASSLDTGNLVGNTEAFF. Full variable domain (rest looked up from reference TRBV5-1 and TRBJ1-1): KAGVTQTPRYLIKTRGQQVTLSCSPISGHRSVSWYQQTPGQGLQFLFEYFSETQRNKGNFPGRFSGRQFSNSRSEMNVSTLELGDSALYLCASSLDTGNLVGNTEAFFGQGTRLTVV.

V is TRBV7-3 and J is TRBJ2-3; D tentatively fits TRBD1 or TRBD2 (5 bases each). The CDR3 has 15 residues. Germline CDR1 SGHTA, CDR2 FQGTGA. The V end lost 2 bases, the J end lost 0 bases, and 9 bases lay between the germline ends. The CDR3 nucleotides are TGTGCCAGCAGCTTATGGGGCGGGAGCACAGATACGCAGTATTTT. Translation gives CASSLWGGSTDTQYF.

This clonotype has just a few counts. The rearrangement uses TRBV28 and TRBJ2-7, with TRBD1 matching over 7 bases. Germline-derived CDR1 and CDR2 are MDHEN and SYDVKM. This CDR3 spans 15 amino acids. V trimming: 7 bases; J trimming: 1 base; junction bases outside the gene matches: 10. Written as DNA, the CDR3 is TGTGCCAGCACCTTCGCAGGGACAGCGTCCTACGAGCAGTACTTC. Translating gives CASTFAGTASYEQYF.

There are a few counts of this clonotype. CDR3 nucleotides: TGTGCCAGCAGTTACTCTTCAGCGAGTTCACCCCTCCACTTT. It specifies CASSYSSASSPLHF. The rearrangement links TRBV6-2 or TRBV6-3 to TRBJ1-6; unclear D gene. Germline V gives CDR1 MNHEY, CDR2 SVGEGT. This CDR3 is 14 amino acids long. V was shortened by 0 bases and J by 9 bases, with 9 bases between the two germline ends.

The chain couples TRBV9 to TRBJ1-2; the D gene is possibly TRBD1 (5 bases). Per the germline V gene, CDR1 is SGDLS and CDR2 is YYNGEE. V was cut by 2 bases and J by 3 bases, with 11 bases left in between. This CDR3 has 14 residues. For the CDR3, the DNA is TGTGCCAGCAGCGTCGGAGGAGGGGACTATGGCTACACCTTC. As protein: CASSVGGGDYGYTF.

V and J are TRBV5-4 and TRBJ1-4; 9 nucleotides line up with TRBD1. Unmatched junction bases numbered 12, after V lost 1 base and J lost 5 bases. The CDR3 length is 18 residues. Per germline, CDR1 SGHNT and CDR2 YYREEE (reference sequence). In nucleotides, the CDR3 is TGTGCCAGCAGCTTGAACGGATTATCGGGACAGGGCAATGAAAAACTGTTTTTT. Amino acids: CASSLNGLSGQGNEKLFF.

This clonotype was counted at least ten times. The chain is built from TRBV7-8 and TRBJ2-3, with 10 bases identical to TRBD2. Germline V lookup: CDR1 SGHVS, CDR2 FQNEAQ. This CDR3 spans 19 amino acids. After removal of 5 bases from V and 6 bases from J, the junction contained 20 bases not matched to a gene. The DNA of the CDR3 is TGTGCCAGCAGCGAAAATATCCCGGGACTAGCGTACCTCATGGATACGCAGTATTTT. It yields the protein CASSENIPGLAYLMDTQYF. Combining the CDR3 with reference TRBV7-8 and TRBJ2-3 gives the whole variable domain GAGVSQSPRYKVAKRGQDVALRCDPISGHVSLFWYQQALGQGPEFLTYFQNEAQLDKSGLPSDRFFAERPEGSVSTLKIQRTQQEDSAVYLCASSENIPGLAYLMDTQYFGPGTRLTVL.

This clonotype was observed many times. The chain joins TRBV4-3 to TRBJ2-1; no reliable D call. V was shortened by 0 bases and J by 0 bases, with 9 bases between the two germline ends. Per the germline V gene, CDR1 is LGHNA and CDR2 is YSLEER. This CDR3 contains 16 residues. The CDR3 reads CASSQDSVSSYNEQFF. DNA for the CDR3: TGCGCCAGCAGCCAAGATAGTGTGAGCTCCTACAATGAGCAGTTCTTC.